Listed below are T cell receptor beta chains from one sample, sequenced in a study of T cells in Graves' hyperthyroidism and ophthalmopathy. Via MiXCR, TCRdb re-called the multiplex PCR reads, giving one row per CDR3 protein. The data show hundreds of thousands of distinct CDR3 sequences, 12% to 15% seen once. The sequencing sample was made of blood. The receptors originated from a woman in her late teens or twenties with Graves' hyperthyroidism. The CDR3 runs from the conserved cysteine through the conserved F or W. Each record gives: D gene, clone size, J gene, CDR3 length, V gene, CDR3 protein, CDR3 DNA. A D gene is named only where the DNA matches it firmly. Not all rows give a size; the values are once, few, many and, for expanded clones, a class.

TRBD2	many	TRBJ2-1	16	TRBV7-2	CASSLARLAGDGEQFF	TGTGCCAGCAGCTTAGCGCGACTAGCGGGAGACGGTGAGCAGTTCTTC
NA	few	TRBJ2-4	15	TRBV11-3	CASSLERTHQNIQYF	TGTGCCAGCAGCTTAGAGCGGACACACCAAAACATTCAGTACTTC
NA	once	TRBJ1-1	14	TRBV29-1	CSVRTPEGMIEAFF	TGCAGCGTTCGGACCCCAGAAGGGATGATTGAAGCTTTCTTT
NA	many	TRBJ2-7	12	TRBV11-3	CASSSRDYEQYF	TGTGCCAGCAGCAGTCGGGATTACGAGCAGTACTTC
TRBD1	few	TRBJ1-1	16	TRBV19	CASSSTGTGVNTEAFF	TGTGCCAGTAGTTCCACCGGGACAGGGGTGAACACTGAAGCTTTCTTT
NA	NA	TRBJ2-4	15	TRBV18	CASSDRGAGGDIQYF	TGTGCCAGCTCAGACCGTGGGGCCGGGGGAGACATTCAGTACTTC
TRBD1	many	TRBJ1-4	16	TRBV7-9	CASSSDSGGAREKLFF	TGTGCCAGCAGCTCGGACTCAGGGGGCGCGAGGGAAAAACTGTTTTTT
NA	few	TRBJ2-1	16	TRBV12-3/TRBV12-4	CASSLNIQGPYNEQFF	TGTGCCAGCAGTTTAAATATACAGGGCCCCTACAATGAGCAGTTCTTC
NA	few	TRBJ2-7	16	TRBV7-9	CASSKVSGTPSYEQYF	TGTGCCAGCAGTAAGGTCTCGGGGACCCCTTCCTACGAGCAGTACTTC
NA	many	TRBJ2-2	14	TRBV20-1	CSAKWGASTGELFF	TGCAGTGCTAAGTGGGGGGCTAGCACCGGGGAGCTGTTTTTT
NA	many	TRBJ2-7	13	TRBV18	CASSPVAGYEQYF	TGTGCCAGCTCACCCGTTGCAGGCTACGAGCAGTACTTC
NA	many	TRBJ1-5	15	TRBV6-2/TRBV6-3	CASSSGGYSNQPQHF	TGTGCCAGCAGTTCCGGCGGCTATAGCAATCAGCCCCAGCATTTT
TRBD2	few	TRBJ2-5	14	TRBV20-1	CSASGAGDVQTQYF	TGCAGTGCTAGTGGAGCGGGAGACGTACAGACCCAGTACTTC
NA	NA	TRBJ2-6	15	TRBV6-5	CASSYSGNGANVLTF	TGTGCCAGCAGTTACTCGGGGAATGGGGCCAACGTCCTGACTTTC
TRBD2	many	TRBJ2-7	15	TRBV11-3	CASSLAWRELGEQYF	TGTGCCAGCAGCTTAGCGTGGCGGGAGCTTGGTGAGCAGTACTTC
TRBD2	many	TRBJ2-1	17	TRBV3-1	CASSRRTGLASDNEQFF	TGTGCCAGCAGTCGACGAACGGGACTAGCCTCAGACAATGAGCAGTTCTTC
TRBD2	NA	TRBJ2-1	16	TRBV4-1	CASSQKLAGGNNEQFF	TGCGCCAGCAGCCAGAAATTAGCGGGAGGGAACAATGAGCAGTTCTTC
TRBD2	many	TRBJ2-3	14	TRBV2	CASSVLREGDTQYF	TGTGCCAGCAGTGTGTTGCGGGAGGGGGATACGCAGTATTTT
TRBD1	many	TRBJ2-7	14	TRBV5-1	CASSLRTGAHEQYF	TGCGCCAGCAGCTTGAGGACAGGGGCCCACGAGCAGTACTTC
NA	many	TRBJ2-7	15	TRBV28	CASSLSGISSYEQYF	TGTGCCAGCAGTTTATCCGGGATTTCCTCCTACGAGCAGTACTTC
NA	few	TRBJ2-7	15	TRBV5-1	CASSPTGARTYEQYF	TGCGCCAGCAGCCCCACCGGGGCCAGAACCTACGAGCAGTACTTC
TRBD2	many	TRBJ2-1	17	TRBV11-2	CASSLVVAGLAYNEQFF	TGTGCCAGCAGCTTGGTGGTAGCGGGCTTAGCCTACAATGAGCAGTTCTTC
TRBD2	many	TRBJ2-1	19	TRBV24-1	CATSDSRGTSGSKFDEQFF	TGTGCCACCAGTGATTCGAGGGGGACTAGCGGGAGTAAATTCGATGAGCAGTTCTTC
NA	NA	TRBJ2-1	11	TRBV12-3/TRBV12-4	CASSFEGVQFF	TGTGCCAGCAGTTTTGAAGGAGTGCAGTTCTTC
TRBD1	NA	TRBJ2-4	16	TRBV18	CASSFQGAGSKNIQYF	TGTGCCAGCTCATTTCAGGGGGCTGGTTCCAAAAACATTCAGTACTTC
TRBD2	NA	TRBJ2-2	17	TRBV3-1	CASFAGDRAGFTGELFF	TGTGCCAGCTTTGCGGGGGATCGAGCGGGATTCACCGGGGAGCTGTTTTTT
TRBD1	NA	TRBJ2-2	14	TRBV30	CAWTRGPYTGGLFF	TGTGCCTGGACCAGGGGGCCCTACACCGGGGGGCTGTTTTTT
TRBD2	many	TRBJ2-7	13	TRBV30	CAWREAGGVEQYF	TGTGCCTGGAGGGAAGCGGGAGGCGTCGAGCAGTACTTC
TRBD1	many	TRBJ1-2	14	TRBV4-1	CASSRDGGQVGYTF	TGCGCCAGCAGCCGAGACGGAGGACAGGTTGGCTACACCTTC
TRBD1	once	TRBJ2-7	15	TRBV27	CASRDWGTGMNEQHF	TGTGCCAGCAGGGACTGGGGGACAGGGATGAACGAGCAGCACTTC
TRBD2	NA	TRBJ2-1	14	TRBV27	CASSLAGSLTEQFF	TGTGCCAGCAGTCTAGCGGGATCCCTTACTGAGCAGTTCTTC
NA	few	TRBJ2-7	14	TRBV7-3	CASSFWDSRREQYF	TGTGCCAGCAGCTTCTGGGACTCCAGGAGGGAGCAGTACTTC
NA	few	TRBJ2-2	16	TRBV12-5	CASGPTVGEIPGELFF	TGTGCTAGTGGCCCAACTGTTGGGGAAATCCCCGGGGAGCTGTTTTTT
NA	few	TRBJ1-5	12	TRBV6-2/TRBV6-3	CASSWGWGPQHF	TGTGCCAGCAGTTGGGGCTGGGGACCCCAGCATTTT
TRBD2	few	TRBJ2-7	17	TRBV4-2	CASSQGGGTTSSYEQYF	TGTGCCAGCAGCCAAGGGGGGGGGACTACGAGCTCCTACGAGCAGTACTTC
NA	few	TRBJ1-6	16	TRBV4-1	CASSQVLRGGNSPLHF	TGCGCCAGCAGCCAAGTTCTGAGGGGAGGAAATTCACCCCTCCACTTT
NA	few	TRBJ2-4	14	TRBV28	CASRPYYGKNIQYF	TGTGCCAGCAGGCCATATTACGGCAAAAACATTCAGTACTTC
TRBD2	many	TRBJ2-5	16	TRBV10-3	CAIGTRAGGGQETQYF	TGTGCCATCGGGACGCGAGCGGGAGGGGGCCAAGAGACCCAGTACTTC
NA	many	TRBJ2-7	13	TRBV20-1	CSASLRPRYEQYF	TGCAGTGCTAGCCTTAGACCTCGGTACGAGCAGTACTTC
NA	few	TRBJ2-7	13	TRBV6-1	CASHGNRLYEQYF	TGTGCCAGCCACGGTAACAGATTGTACGAGCAGTACTTC
NA	many	TRBJ1-3	15	TRBV6-1	CASSEDLNSGNTIYF	TGTGCCAGCAGTGAAGATCTGAACTCTGGAAACACCATATATTTT
NA	many	TRBJ1-4	15	TRBV28	CASSPHRAGNEKLFF	TGTGCCAGCAGTCCCCACAGGGCCGGTAATGAAAAACTGTTTTTT
NA	NA	TRBJ1-3	15	TRBV19	CASSMFAGSGNTIYF	TGTGCCAGTAGTATGTTCGCAGGCTCTGGAAACACCATATATTTT
TRBD1	many	TRBJ2-7	14	TRBV4-3	CASSPGQGAGEQYF	TGCGCCAGCAGCCCCGGGCAGGGGGCGGGCGAGCAGTACTTC
NA	many	TRBJ2-7	13	TRBV12-3/TRBV12-4	CASSYGGATEQYF	TGTGCCAGCAGTTACGGGGGAGCCACCGAGCAGTACTTC
NA	NA	TRBJ2-1	12	TRBV12-3/TRBV12-4	CASMPSYNEQFF	TGTGCCAGCATGCCATCCTACAATGAGCAGTTCTTC
TRBD1	many	TRBJ2-2	14	TRBV24-1	CATNGQGGVGELFF	TGTGCCACCAACGGACAGGGCGGAGTCGGGGAGCTGTTTTTT
TRBD2	many	TRBJ2-1	14	TRBV27	CASSFQREGNEQFF	TGTGCCAGCAGTTTTCAGCGGGAGGGCAATGAGCAGTTCTTC
NA	many	TRBJ2-3	16	TRBV9	CASSERPDLGTDTQYF	TGTGCCAGCAGCGAGCGACCTGACTTGGGCACAGATACGCAGTATTTT
TRBD1	many	TRBJ2-5	15	TRBV30	CAWSGIETGQETQYF	TGTGCCTGGAGTGGCATTGAGACAGGGCAAGAGACCCAGTACTTC
NA	NA	TRBJ1-6	16	TRBV15	CATSTGSGTINSPLHF	TGTGCCACCAGCACCGGATCAGGGACTATCAATTCACCCCTCCACTTT
NA	NA	TRBJ2-7	14	TRBV13	CASSLGGDKAEQYF	TGTGCCAGCAGCTTAGGGGGGGACAAAGCCGAGCAGTACTTC
NA	NA	TRBJ2-7	14	TRBV5-6	CASSRMTSSYEQYF	TGTGCCAGCAGCAGAATGACTAGTTCCTACGAGCAGTACTTC